Sequencing of this T cell receptor beta chain was carried out in a study of identical twins. Germline CDR1 reads DFQATT; CDR2 reads SNEGSKA (reference sequence). CDR3 length: 14 amino acids. With 2 bases clipped from V and 6 bases from J, the junction kept 6 bases outside the gene matches. TCRdb reprocessed the 5' RACE reads with MiXCR, giving one entry per CDR3 protein. In the table there are around 670,000 distinct CDR3 sequences, 5.5% to 6.5% of which are singletons. The sample holds many counts of this clonotype. This clonotype was sampled from a man between 18 and 29 years old in good health. This chain joins TRBV20-1 and TRBJ2-2; TRBD1 matches at 7 bases. The sample comprised naive T cells sorted from blood. CDR3 in amino acids: CSARRQGGPGELFF. The CDR3 coding sequence is TGCAGTGCTAGAAGACAGGGCGGACCCGGGGAGCTGTTTTTT.